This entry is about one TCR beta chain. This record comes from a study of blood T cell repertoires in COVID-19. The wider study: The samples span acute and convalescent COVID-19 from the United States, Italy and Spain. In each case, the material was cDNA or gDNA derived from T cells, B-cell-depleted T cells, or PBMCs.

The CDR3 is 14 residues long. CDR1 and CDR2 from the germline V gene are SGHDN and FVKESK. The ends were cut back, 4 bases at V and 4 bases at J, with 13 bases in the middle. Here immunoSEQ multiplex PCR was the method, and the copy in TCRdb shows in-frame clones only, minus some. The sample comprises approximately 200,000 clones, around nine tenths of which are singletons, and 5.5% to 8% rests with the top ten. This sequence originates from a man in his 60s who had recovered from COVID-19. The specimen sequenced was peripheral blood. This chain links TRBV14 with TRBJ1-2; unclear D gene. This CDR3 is CASSRNPGSYGYTF. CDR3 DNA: TGTGCCAGCAGCCGTAACCCTGGGAGCTATGGCTACACCTTC.